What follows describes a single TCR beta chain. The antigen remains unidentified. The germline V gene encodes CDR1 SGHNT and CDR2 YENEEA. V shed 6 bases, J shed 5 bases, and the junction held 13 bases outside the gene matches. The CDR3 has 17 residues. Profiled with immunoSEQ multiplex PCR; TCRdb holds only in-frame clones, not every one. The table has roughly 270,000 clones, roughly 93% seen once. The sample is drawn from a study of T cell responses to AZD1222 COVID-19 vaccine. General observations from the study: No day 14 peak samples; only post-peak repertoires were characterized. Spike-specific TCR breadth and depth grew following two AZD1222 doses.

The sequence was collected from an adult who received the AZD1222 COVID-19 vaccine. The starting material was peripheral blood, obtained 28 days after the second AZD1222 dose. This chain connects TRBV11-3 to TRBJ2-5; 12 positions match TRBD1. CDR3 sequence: CASRITPGQGAWETQYF. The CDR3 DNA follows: TGTGCCAGCAGAATTACCCCGGGACAGGGGGCCTGGGAGACCCAGTACTTC.